Here is one T cell receptor beta chain with its context. Germline-derived CDR1 and CDR2 are SQVTM and ANQGSEA. Trimming pared 7 bases from V and 3 bases from J, leaving 6 bases between. The CDR3 contains 10 residues. TCRdb re-clonotyped the PCR reads through MiXCR. The table records 6,000 to 8,000 clones, about a quarter of them present only once. No treatment had been given to any patient before thyroid surgery. The data stem from a study of metastatic and nonmetastatic thyroid tumors. Study background: It was across blood and tumor or nodule tissue from malignant and benign thyroid patients that repertoires were compared.

The chain links TRBV29-1 to TRBJ2-5, with D hard to call. This clonotype was sampled from a female donor with papillary thyroid cancer or a benign thyroid nodule (not recorded which). Some clones in this sample may be carry-over from other donors' samples. Sequenced material: adjacent normal tissue. CDR3 sequence: CSAREETQYF. The CDR3 nucleotides are TGCAGCGCTAGAGAAGAGACCCAGTACTTC.